The rows below give T cell receptor beta chains drawn from one sample of a study of blood T cell repertoires in COVID-19. Sequencing used immunoSEQ multiplex PCR; TCRdb keeps in-frame clones, though not all of them. The sample holds about 73,000 clones, 83% seen once. What was sequenced was peripheral blood. These receptors were collected from a man between 45 and 60 years old with active COVID-19. Both conserved end residues are part of each CDR3. A D gene is named only where the DNA matches it firmly. Clone size is not always given. Where it is, it says once, few, many or a class for expanded clones.

V gene	J gene	D gene	clone size	CDR3 DNA	CDR3 protein
TRBV4-1	TRBJ2-1	TRBD1	.	TGCGCCAGCAGCCCCAGGGGGTACCCTAGCTCCTACAATGAGCAGTTCTTC	CASSPRGYPSSYNEQFF
TRBV19	TRBJ2-3	TRBD1	.	TGTGCCAGTAGTGTGGACAGGGGGCGTGTTTCGGATACGCAGTATTTT	CASSVDRGRVSDTQYF
TRBV5-4	TRBJ1-1	TRBD1	.	TGTGCCAGCAGCCGAAATACAGGGGACGGTACTGAAGCTTTCTTT	CASSRNTGDGTEAFF
TRBV24-1	TRBJ1-2	TRBD1	.	TGTGCCACCAGCGTTACAGGGGAGGACTATGGCTACACCTTC	CATSVTGEDYGYTF
TRBV5-1	TRBJ2-6	TRBD1	.	TGCGCCAGCAGCTCGCAACCCGGGACAGGGTACAGTGGGGCCAACGTCCTGACTTTC	CASSSQPGTGYSGANVLTF
TRBV14	TRBJ2-5	.	once	TGTGCCAGCGGATTTGGACAGTGGGAGACCCAGTACTTC	CASGFGQWETQYF
TRBV18	TRBJ2-1	TRBD1	.	TGTGCCAGCTCGCGCACAGGGGGCTTCTCCTACAATGAGCAGTTCTTC	CASSRTGGFSYNEQFF
TRBV4-1	TRBJ1-2	.	.	TGCGCCAGCAGCCAACCTGCGGGAGGGGGTGGCTACACCTTC	CASSQPAGGGGYTF
TRBV5-1	TRBJ2-2	.	few	TGCGCCAGCAGCTTGGCACAGGGGAACACCGGGGAGCTGTTTTTT	CASSLAQGNTGELFF
TRBV7-9	TRBJ2-2	.	.	TGTGCCAGCAGCCTGGGGGGTCCGAACACCGGGGAGCTGTTTTTT	CASSLGGPNTGELFF
TRBV7-3	TRBJ2-1	.	.	TGTGCCAGCAGCTTACAGGGGGGAGCCTACAATGAGCAGTTCTTC	CASSLQGGAYNEQFF
TRBV2	TRBJ1-2	TRBD1	.	TGTGCCATCCCCGGGACAGGGGATGGCTACACCTTC	CAIPGTGDGYTF
TRBV7-2	TRBJ1-4	TRBD1	.	TGTGCCAGCAGCTTCAAGGGGGCGAATGAAAAACTGTTTTTT	CASSFKGANEKLFF
TRBV5-1	TRBJ1-3	.	.	TGCGCCAGCAGCTGGGGGTCAGGGGCTGGAAACACCATATATTTT	CASSWGSGAGNTIYF
TRBV7-2	TRBJ1-5	.	.	TGTGCCAGCAGCCCGGACAGCAGCAATCAGCCCCAGCATTTT	CASSPDSSNQPQHF
TRBV19	TRBJ1-4	.	.	TGTGCCAGTAGTATAGATGCGGGGGAAACTAATGAAAAACTGTTTTTT	CASSIDAGETNEKLFF
TRBV6-6	TRBJ1-2	TRBD1	.	TGTGCCAGCTCCACCCAGGGGGGCCTGAACTATGGCTACACCTTC	CASSTQGGLNYGYTF
TRBV29-1	TRBJ2-3	TRBD2	.	TGCAGCGTTGACCAAGCGGGGGGAAGCACAGATACGCAGTATTTT	CSVDQAGGSTDTQYF
TRBV7-9	TRBJ1-1	TRBD1	.	TGTGCCAGCAGCTCGGACAGGATAAGCACTGAAGCTTTCTTT	CASSSDRISTEAFF
TRBV4-2	TRBJ2-5	.	.	TGTGCCAGCAGCCAAGCCGGGGAGACCCAGTACTTC	CASSQAGETQYF
TRBV11-3	TRBJ2-7	TRBD2	.	TGTGCCAGCAGCCCCGGGACTAGCGACTACGAGCAGTACTTC	CASSPGTSDYEQYF
TRBV4-3	TRBJ2-3	.	once	TGCGCCAGCAGCCAAGATACGGGGATAGATACGCAGTATTTT	CASSQDTGIDTQYF
TRBV4-1	TRBJ2-7	.	.	TGCGCCAGCAGCCAAGGACGGGGCTCCTACGAGCAGTACTTC	CASSQGRGSYEQYF
TRBV25-1	TRBJ2-5	TRBD1	.	TGTGCCAGCAGTGAGTCCGGACAGGGGAGCGGGTACTTC	CASSESGQGSGYF
TRBV5-5	TRBJ2-7	TRBD1	.	TGTGCCAGCAGCTTGCAGGGGGCCTACGAGCAGTACTTC	CASSLQGAYEQYF
TRBV6-2/TRBV6-3	TRBJ2-7	.	.	TGTGCCAGCAGTACCGGGACAATTTCCTACGAGCAGTACTTC	CASSTGTISYEQYF
TRBV28	TRBJ1-2	.	.	TGTGCCAGCAGAGGGGGTTACTATGGCTACACCTTC	CASRGGYYGYTF
TRBV7-2	TRBJ2-1	TRBD2	.	TGTGCCAGCAGGGACCCGGGACTAGCGTCCTACAATGAGCAGTTCTTC	CASRDPGLASYNEQFF
TRBV5-1	TRBJ2-7	.	.	TGCGCCAGCAGCTTTTCAGGGAATATTCTTTCCTACGAGCAGTACTTC	CASSFSGNILSYEQYF
TRBV7-2	TRBJ1-2	.	.	TGTGCCAGCAGCTTCGGCGGGGGGTCCAACTATGGCTACACCTTC	CASSFGGGSNYGYTF
TRBV5-4	TRBJ2-4	TRBD2	.	TGTGCCAGCAGCCGGGAGGGGGGGCTTTTTCAGTACTTC	CASSREGGLFQYF